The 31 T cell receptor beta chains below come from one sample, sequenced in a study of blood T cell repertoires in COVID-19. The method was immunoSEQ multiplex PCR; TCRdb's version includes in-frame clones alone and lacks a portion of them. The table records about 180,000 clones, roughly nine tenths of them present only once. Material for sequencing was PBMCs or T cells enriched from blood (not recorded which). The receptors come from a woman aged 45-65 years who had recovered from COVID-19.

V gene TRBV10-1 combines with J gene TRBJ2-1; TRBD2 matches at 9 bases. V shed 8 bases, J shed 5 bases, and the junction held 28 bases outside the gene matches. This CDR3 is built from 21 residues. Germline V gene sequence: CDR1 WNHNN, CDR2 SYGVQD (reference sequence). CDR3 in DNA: TGCGCCAGCGTCTCCCTGGTTTCGACTAGCGGCCTCCAGGGGCAAAACAATGAGCAGTTCTTC. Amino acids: CASVSLVSTSGLQGQNNEQFF.

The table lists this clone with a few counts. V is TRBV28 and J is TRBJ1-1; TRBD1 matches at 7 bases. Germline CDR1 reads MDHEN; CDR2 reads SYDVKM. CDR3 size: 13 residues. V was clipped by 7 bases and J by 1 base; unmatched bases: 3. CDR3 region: CASTRQGNTEAFF. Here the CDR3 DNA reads TGTGCCAGCACCAGACAGGGGAACACTGAAGCTTTCTTT.

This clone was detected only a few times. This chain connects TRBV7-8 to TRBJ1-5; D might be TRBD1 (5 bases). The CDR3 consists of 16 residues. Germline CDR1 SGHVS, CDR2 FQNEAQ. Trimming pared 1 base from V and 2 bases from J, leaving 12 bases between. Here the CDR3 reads CASSLGNLRGNQPQHF. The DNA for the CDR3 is TGTGCCAGCAGCTTAGGGAACCTCAGGGGCAATCAGCCCCAGCATTTT. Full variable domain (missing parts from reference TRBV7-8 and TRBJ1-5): GAGVSQSPRYKVAKRGQDVALRCDPISGHVSLFWYQQALGQGPEFLTYFQNEAQLDKSGLPSDRFFAERPEGSVSTLKIQRTQQEDSAVYLCASSLGNLRGNQPQHFGDGTRLSIL.

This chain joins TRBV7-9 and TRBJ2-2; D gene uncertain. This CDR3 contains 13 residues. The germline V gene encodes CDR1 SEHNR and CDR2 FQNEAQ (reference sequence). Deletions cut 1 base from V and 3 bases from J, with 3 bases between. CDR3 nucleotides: TGTGCCAGCAGCTTAGTCGACACCGGGGAGCTGTTTTTT. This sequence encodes CASSLVDTGELFF.

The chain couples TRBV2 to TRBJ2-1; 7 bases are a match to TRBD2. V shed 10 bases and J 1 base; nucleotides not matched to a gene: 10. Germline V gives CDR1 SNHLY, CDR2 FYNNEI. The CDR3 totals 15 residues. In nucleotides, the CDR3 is TGTGCCACCACCCCAGCGGGACCTTCCTACAATGAGCAGTTCTTC. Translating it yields CATTPAGPSYNEQFF.

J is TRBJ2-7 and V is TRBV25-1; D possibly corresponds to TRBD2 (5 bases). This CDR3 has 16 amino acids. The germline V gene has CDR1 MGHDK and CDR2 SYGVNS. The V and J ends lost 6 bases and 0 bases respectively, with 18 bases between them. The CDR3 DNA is TGTGCCAGCAGCCCCGAGGGTGGGGATCACTCCTACGAGCAGTACTTC. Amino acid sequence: CASSPEGGDHSYEQYF.

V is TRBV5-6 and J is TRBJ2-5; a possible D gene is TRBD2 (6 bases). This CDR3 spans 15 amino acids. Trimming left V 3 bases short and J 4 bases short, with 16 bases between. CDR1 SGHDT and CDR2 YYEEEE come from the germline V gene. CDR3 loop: CASSYFSGRGETQYF. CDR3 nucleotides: TGTGCCAGCAGCTATTTCTCCGGGAGAGGAGAGACCCAGTACTTC.

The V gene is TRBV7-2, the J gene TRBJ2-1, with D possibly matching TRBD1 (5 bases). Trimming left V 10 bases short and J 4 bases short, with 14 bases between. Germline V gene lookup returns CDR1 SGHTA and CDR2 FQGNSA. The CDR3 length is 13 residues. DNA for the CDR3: TGTGCCACGCGCCTAGGGGTATACAATGAGCAGTTCTTC. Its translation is CATRLGVYNEQFF.

The CDR3 here is CASNRQVHTGELFF. CDR3 in DNA: TGTGCCAGTAATAGACAGGTGCACACCGGGGAGCTGTTTTTT. The gene calls are TRBV19 and TRBJ2-2, with TRBD1 as a possible D gene (6 bases). CDR3 length: 14 amino acids. Germline CDR1 is LNHDA and CDR2 is SQIVND (reference sequence). The V end was cut by 7 bases, the J end by 3 bases, with 12 bases between.

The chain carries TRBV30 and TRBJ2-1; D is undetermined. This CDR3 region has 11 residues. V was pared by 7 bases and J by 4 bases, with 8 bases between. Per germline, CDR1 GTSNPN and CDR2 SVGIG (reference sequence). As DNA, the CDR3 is TGTGCCTTCTTTTCGTACAATGAGCAGTTCTTC. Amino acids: CAFFSYNEQFF.

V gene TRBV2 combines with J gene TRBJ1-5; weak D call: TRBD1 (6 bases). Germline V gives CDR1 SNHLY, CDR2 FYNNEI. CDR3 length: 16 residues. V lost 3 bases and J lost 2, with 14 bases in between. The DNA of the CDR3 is TGTGCCAGCAGTGACAGGGGCGTGGGGCGCAATCAGCCCCAGCATTTT. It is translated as CASSDRGVGRNQPQHF.

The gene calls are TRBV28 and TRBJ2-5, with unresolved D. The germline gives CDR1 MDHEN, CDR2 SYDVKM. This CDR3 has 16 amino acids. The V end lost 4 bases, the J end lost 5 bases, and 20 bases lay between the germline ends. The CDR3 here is CASSSLGDYSRETQYF. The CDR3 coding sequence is TGTGCCAGCAGTTCCCTGGGCGATTACTCCCGGGAGACCCAGTACTTC.

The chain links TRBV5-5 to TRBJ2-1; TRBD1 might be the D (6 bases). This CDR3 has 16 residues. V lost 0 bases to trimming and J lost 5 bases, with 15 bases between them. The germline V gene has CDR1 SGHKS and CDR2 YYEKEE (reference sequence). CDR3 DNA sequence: TGTGCCAGCAGCTTGGACGGCAGGGGAAGAAACAATGAGCAGTTCTTC. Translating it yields CASSLDGRGRNNEQFF.

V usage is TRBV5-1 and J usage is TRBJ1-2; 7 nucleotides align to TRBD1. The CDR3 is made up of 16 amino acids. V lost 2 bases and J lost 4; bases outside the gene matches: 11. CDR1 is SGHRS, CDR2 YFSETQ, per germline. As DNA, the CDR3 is TGCGCCAGCAGCTTAGGTTTTGGGACAGCCACCTATGGCTACACCTTC. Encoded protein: CASSLGFGTATYGYTF.

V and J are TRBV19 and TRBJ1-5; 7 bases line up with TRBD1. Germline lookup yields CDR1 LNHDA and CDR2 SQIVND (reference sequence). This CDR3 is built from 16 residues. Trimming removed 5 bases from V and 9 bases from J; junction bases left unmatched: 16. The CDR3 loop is CASSLYWGTGVWPQHF. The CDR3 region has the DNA TGTGCCAGTAGTCTATACTGGGGAACAGGGGTTTGGCCCCAGCATTTT.

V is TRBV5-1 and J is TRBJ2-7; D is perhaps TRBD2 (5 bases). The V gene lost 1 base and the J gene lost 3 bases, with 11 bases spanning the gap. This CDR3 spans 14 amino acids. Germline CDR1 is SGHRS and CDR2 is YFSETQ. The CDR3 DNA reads TGCGCCAGCAGCTTGAGCGGACTTAACTACGAGCAGTACTTC. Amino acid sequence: CASSLSGLNYEQYF.

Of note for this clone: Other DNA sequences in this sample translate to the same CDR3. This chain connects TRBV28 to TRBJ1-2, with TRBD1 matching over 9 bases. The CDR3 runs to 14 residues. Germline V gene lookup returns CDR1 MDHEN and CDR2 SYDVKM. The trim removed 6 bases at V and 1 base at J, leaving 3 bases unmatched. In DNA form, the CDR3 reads TGTGCCAGCAGAGGGACAGGGAGTAACTATGGCTACACCTTC. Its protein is CASRGTGSNYGYTF.

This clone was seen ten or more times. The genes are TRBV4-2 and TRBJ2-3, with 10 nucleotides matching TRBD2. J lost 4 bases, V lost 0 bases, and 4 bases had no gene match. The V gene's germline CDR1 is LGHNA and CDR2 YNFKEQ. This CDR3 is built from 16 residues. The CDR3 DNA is TGTGCCAGCAGCCAAGACCCTAGCGGGAGCCCAGATACGCAGTATTTT. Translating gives CASSQDPSGSPDTQYF.

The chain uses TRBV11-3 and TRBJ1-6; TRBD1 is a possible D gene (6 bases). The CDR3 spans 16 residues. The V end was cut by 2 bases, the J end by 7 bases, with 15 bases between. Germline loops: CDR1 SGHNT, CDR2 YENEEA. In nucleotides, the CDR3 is TGTGCCAGCAGCTTAAGTCGGGGACATTGGAATTCACCCCTCCACTTT. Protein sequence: CASSLSRGHWNSPLHF.

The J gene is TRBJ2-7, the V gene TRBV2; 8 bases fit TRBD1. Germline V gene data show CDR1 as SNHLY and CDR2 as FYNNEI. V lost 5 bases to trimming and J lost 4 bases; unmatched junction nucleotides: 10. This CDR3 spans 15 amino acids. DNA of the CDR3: TGTGCCAGCAGTATTCAGGACAGGGTTAGGTACGAGCAGTACTTC. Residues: CASSIQDRVRYEQYF.

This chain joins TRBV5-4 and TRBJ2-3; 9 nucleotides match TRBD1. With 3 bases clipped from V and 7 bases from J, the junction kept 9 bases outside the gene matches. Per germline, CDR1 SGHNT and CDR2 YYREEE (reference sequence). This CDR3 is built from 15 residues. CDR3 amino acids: CASSSPGQGIHTQYF. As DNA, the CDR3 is TGTGCCAGCAGCTCTCCGGGACAGGGCATCCATACGCAGTATTTT.

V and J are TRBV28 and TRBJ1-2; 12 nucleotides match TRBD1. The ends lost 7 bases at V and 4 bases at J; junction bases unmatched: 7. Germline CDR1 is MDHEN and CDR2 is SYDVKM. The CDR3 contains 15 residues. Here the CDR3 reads CASTPGTGGLYGYTF. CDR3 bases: TGTGCCAGCACCCCAGGGACAGGGGGCCTCTATGGCTACACCTTC.

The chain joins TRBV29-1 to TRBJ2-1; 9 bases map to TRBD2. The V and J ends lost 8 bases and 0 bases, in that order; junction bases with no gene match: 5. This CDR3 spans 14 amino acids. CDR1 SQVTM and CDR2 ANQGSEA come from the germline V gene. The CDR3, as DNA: TGCAGCACCCAGCGGGAGGTCTCCTACAATGAGCAGTTCTTC. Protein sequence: CSTQREVSYNEQFF.

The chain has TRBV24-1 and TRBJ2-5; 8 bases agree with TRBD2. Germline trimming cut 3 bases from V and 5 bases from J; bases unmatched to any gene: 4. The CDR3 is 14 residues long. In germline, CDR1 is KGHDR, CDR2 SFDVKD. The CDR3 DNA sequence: TGTGCCACCAGTGATGGGGGACTAGGTGAGACCCAGTACTTC. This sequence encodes CATSDGGLGETQYF.

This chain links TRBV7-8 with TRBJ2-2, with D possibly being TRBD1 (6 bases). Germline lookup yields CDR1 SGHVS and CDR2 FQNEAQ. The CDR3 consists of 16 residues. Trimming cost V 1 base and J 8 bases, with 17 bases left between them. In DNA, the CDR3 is TGTGCCAGCAGCTTAGGGCGTCGCAGGGGATCGGGGGAGCTGTTTTTT. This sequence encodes CASSLGRRRGSGELFF.

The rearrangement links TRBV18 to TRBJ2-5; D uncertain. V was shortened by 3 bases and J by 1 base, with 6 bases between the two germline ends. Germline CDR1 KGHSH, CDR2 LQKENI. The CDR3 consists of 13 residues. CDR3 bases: TGTGCCAGCTCACCGGGCCTCCAAGAGACCCAGTACTTC. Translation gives CASSPGLQETQYF.

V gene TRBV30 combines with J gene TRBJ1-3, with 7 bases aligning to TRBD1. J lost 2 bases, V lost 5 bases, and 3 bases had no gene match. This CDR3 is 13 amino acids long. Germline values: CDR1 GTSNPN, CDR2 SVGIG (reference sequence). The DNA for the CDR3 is TGTGCCTGGGCGACAGGGACTGGAAACACCATATATTTT. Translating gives CAWATGTGNTIYF.

The CDR3 DNA reads as TGTGCCAGCAGGGAGACAGGGAGCTCCTACGAGCAGTACTTC. It specifies CASRETGSSYEQYF. V gene TRBV28 combines with J gene TRBJ2-7, with 7 bases identical to TRBD1. This CDR3 is 14 amino acids long. V lost 6 bases, J lost 0 bases, and 5 bases stayed unmatched. Germline assignment: CDR1 MDHEN and CDR2 SYDVKM. The entire variable domain, with the rest obtained from reference TRBV28 and TRBJ2-7, is as follows: DVKVTQSSRYLVKRTGEKVFLECVQDMDHENMFWYRQDPGLGLRLIYFSYDVKMKEKGDIPEGYSVSREKKERFSLILESASTNQTSMYLCASRETGSSYEQYFGPGTRLTVT.

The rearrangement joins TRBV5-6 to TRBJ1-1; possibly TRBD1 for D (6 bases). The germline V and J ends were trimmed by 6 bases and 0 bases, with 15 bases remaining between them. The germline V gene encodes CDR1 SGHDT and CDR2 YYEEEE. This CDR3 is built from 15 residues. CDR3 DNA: TGTGCCAGCACAAGGGGCAGACAGGTGAACACTGAAGCTTTCTTT. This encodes CASTRGRQVNTEAFF.

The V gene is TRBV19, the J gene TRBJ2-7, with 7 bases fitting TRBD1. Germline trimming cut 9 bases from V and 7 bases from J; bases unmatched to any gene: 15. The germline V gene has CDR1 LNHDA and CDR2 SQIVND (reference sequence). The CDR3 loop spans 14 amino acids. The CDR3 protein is CASDSGTVTGEQYF. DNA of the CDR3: TGTGCCAGCGATTCCGGGACAGTCACGGGTGAGCAGTACTTC.

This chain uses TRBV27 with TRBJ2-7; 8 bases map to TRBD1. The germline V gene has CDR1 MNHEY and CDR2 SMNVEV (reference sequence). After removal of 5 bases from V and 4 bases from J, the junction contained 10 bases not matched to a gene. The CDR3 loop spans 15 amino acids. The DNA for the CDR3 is TGTGCCAGCAGTCCATCGACAGGGGAGGCATACGAGCAGTACTTC. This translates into CASSPSTGEAYEQYF.